Below are 32 T cell receptor beta chains sequenced from a single sample in a study of T-cell reconstitution after alpha-beta-depleted transplantation in children (dated by TCRdb to 2016 to 2018). The sample's treatment or condition label, in plain terms: allogeneic hematopoietic cell transplantation with graft depleted of TCRalphabeta T cells and CD19 B cells. The receptor library was made with PCR. TCRdb lists the instrument as Illumina HiSeq 2500. To normalize quantification of the TCRbeta repertoire, the TCR libraries were built with molecular barcoding that relied on unique molecular identifiers. The public sequencing data were trimmed at Q25 with fastp and processed into clonotypes with MiXCR by TCRdb, which kept only in-frame beta chains. When rows share a CDR3 protein, they turn into one entry using the most common DNA and genes. The sample data list 400,000 to 550,000 distinct CDR3 sequences, and over 9.5% of these were observed just once. Around 2% of the sample rests with the top ten.

The specimen comprised PBMCs, sampled before TCRalphabeta/CD19-depleted stem cell transplant. The receptors derive from a child aged 2-15 years with inherited bone marrow failure, due to receive a stem cell transplant.

The chain combines TRBV12-3 or TRBV12-4 with TRBJ1-2, with 9 bases that match TRBD1. Losses at the gene ends were 4 bases for V and 5 bases for J; bases not matched to a gene: 8. This CDR3 contains 15 residues. The CDR3 reads CASSSPDRGEYGYTF. The CDR3 nucleotides are TGTGCCAGCAGTTCCCCGGACAGGGGTGAATATGGCTACACCTTC.

In its sample, this clonotype was seen many times. The J gene is TRBJ2-1, the V gene TRBV14, with 7 bases fitting TRBD2. Germline V gives CDR1 SGHDN, CDR2 FVKESK. Trimming at V came to 0 bases and at J to 5 bases, leaving 13 bases not matched to a gene. The length of the CDR3 is 18 residues. CDR3 in DNA: TGTGCCAGCAGCCAAGAGAGCGTCGGCCTAGCGGATCACAATGAGCAGTTCTTC. This encodes CASSQESVGLADHNEQFF.

Note on this clonotype: Being one base from a much bigger clone, this may be a read error. This sequence joins TRBV12-3 or TRBV12-4 and TRBJ2-2; D is ambiguous. V gave up 6 bases and J gave up 3 bases, with 11 bases separating them. The CDR3 consists of 14 residues. For the CDR3, the DNA is TGTGCCAGCAGGGTCACCTCGCACACCGGGGAGCTGTTTTTT. Translation gives CASRVTSHTGELFF.

This clonotype was seen repeatedly, ten times or more. This chain's CDR3 is CASSETTGGNTEAFF. In nucleotides, the CDR3 is TGCGCCAGCAGTGAGACGACAGGGGGTAACACTGAAGCTTTCTTT. This chain connects TRBV10-2 to TRBJ1-1; TRBD1 matches 9 bases. This CDR3 contains 15 residues. CDR1 is WSHSY, CDR2 SAAADI, per germline. V shed 2 bases and J 2 bases; nucleotides not matched to a gene: 3.

The chain links TRBV30 to TRBJ1-2, with D possibly being TRBD1 (6 bases). Germline V gene sequence: CDR1 GTSNPN, CDR2 SVGIG (reference sequence). This CDR3 comprises 11 residues. Trimming stripped 1 base from V and 7 bases from J, with 7 bases between. DNA of the CDR3: TGTGCCTGGAGTGCAGGGGCTGGCTACACCTTC. Its translation is CAWSAGAGYTF.

On this clonotype: A much larger clone differs from this one at a single base, so this may be a read error. The chain is built from TRBV20-1 and TRBJ2-1; 10 positions match TRBD2. This CDR3 has 15 residues. Looked up from germline, CDR1 is DFQATT and CDR2 is SNEGSKA (reference sequence). Here the CDR3 reads CSARTSGISYNAQFF. The CDR3 nucleotides read TGCAGTGCTAGAACTAGCGGGATATCCTACAATGCGCAGTTCTTC.

This clonotype was observed at least ten times. The V call is TRBV6-5, the J call TRBJ1-2; 10 bases map to TRBD1. Trimming at V came to 6 bases and at J to 6 bases, leaving 10 bases not matched to a gene. CDR3 length: 15 amino acids. Germline lookup yields CDR1 MNHEY and CDR2 SVGAGI. Here the CDR3 DNA reads TGTGCCAGCAGATACGGGGACAGGGGATGGGATGGCTACACCTTC. This encodes CASRYGDRGWDGYTF.

This clonotype was observed a handful of times. The rearrangement joins TRBV27 to TRBJ2-7, with D perhaps matching TRBD1 or TRBD2 (5 bases each). CDR1 is MNHEY, CDR2 SMNVEV, per germline (reference sequence). Trimming shortened V by 0 bases and J by 5 bases, and 17 bases separated the two germline ends. The CDR3 sequence is 16 residues long. CDR3 bases: TGTGCCAGCAGTTTATCGATGGGGGTGGACCGCCACGAGCAGTACTTC. Its protein product is CASSLSMGVDRHEQYF.

This clonotype has ten or more counts. The rearrangement links TRBV20-1 to TRBJ2-1, with D perhaps matching TRBD2 (5 bases). Germline V gene data show CDR1 as DFQATT and CDR2 as SNEGSKA (reference sequence). The CDR3 is 13 residues long. The V end lost 5 bases, the J end lost 4 bases, and 12 bases lay between the germline ends. The CDR3 loop reads CSAWETLYNEQFF. CDR3 coding DNA: TGCAGTGCTTGGGAGACATTGTACAATGAGCAGTTCTTC.

V and J are TRBV4-3 and TRBJ1-3; D is undetermined. CDR3 length equals 15 residues. Germline loops: CDR1 LGHNA, CDR2 YSLEER. The V and J ends lost 0 bases and 3 bases respectively, with 9 bases between them. CDR3 residues: CASSQEGLSGNTIYF. The CDR3, as DNA: TGCGCCAGCAGCCAAGAGGGCCTAAGTGGAAACACCATATATTTT.

J is TRBJ2-3 and V is TRBV5-1, with no clear D. V was trimmed by 0 bases and J by 1 base, leaving 9 bases between them. Germline V gives CDR1 SGHRS, CDR2 YFSETQ. This CDR3 has 15 residues. The CDR3 reads CASSLVPAGTDTQYF. In nucleotides, the CDR3 is TGCGCCAGCAGCTTGGTGCCGGCGGGCACAGATACGCAGTATTTT.

The J gene is TRBJ2-1, the V gene TRBV19, with a possible D match to TRBD1 (6 bases). The germline V gene encodes CDR1 LNHDA and CDR2 SQIVND (reference sequence). CDR3 length: 13 residues. The germline V and J ends were trimmed by 4 bases and 10 bases, with 14 bases remaining between them. In DNA form, the CDR3 reads TGTGCCAGTAGTACGGGACAAAACTCCGAGCAGTTCTTC. Translated, it gives CASSTGQNSEQFF.

The V and J genes are TRBV5-1 and TRBJ2-7, with 11 bases identical to TRBD2. The CDR3 is 15 amino acids. The V and J ends lost 4 bases and 5 bases, in that order; junction bases with no gene match: 8. The germline CDR1 and CDR2 sequences are SGHRS and YFSETQ. The CDR3 is CASSLLTSGSDEQYF. For the CDR3, the DNA is TGCGCCAGCAGCCTCTTAACTAGCGGGAGCGACGAGCAGTACTTC.

This clonotype was seen only a few times. The CDR3 sequence is CSVAGGGQAETQYF. The CDR3 DNA sequence: TGCAGCGTTGCCGGGGGCGGGCAGGCGGAGACCCAGTACTTC. The genes are TRBV29-1 and TRBJ2-5; either TRBD1 or TRBD2 may fit D (6 bases each). The V end was cut by 4 bases, the J end by 5 bases, with 17 bases between. The CDR3 spans 14 residues. Germline lookup yields CDR1 SQVTM and CDR2 ANQGSEA.

To note about this clonotype: This could be a read error, since a much larger clone is one nucleotide away. CDR3 residues: CSAEGLGLREQFF. CDR3 nucleotide sequence: TGCAGTGCTGAGGGTCTAGGACTGCGCGAGCAGTTCTTC. The V call is TRBV20-1, the J call TRBJ2-1, with D perhaps TRBD2 (5 bases). This CDR3 has 13 residues. The germline V and J ends were trimmed by 5 bases and 10 bases, with 18 bases remaining between them. CDR1 and CDR2 from the germline V gene are DFQATT and SNEGSKA (reference sequence).

The V and J genes are TRBV12-3 or TRBV12-4 and TRBJ1-5; 7 bases are shared with TRBD1. V was pared by 10 bases and J by 3 bases, with 3 bases of the junction left unmatched. The CDR3 is 12 residues long. The CDR3, as DNA: TGTGCCACCGGACAGGCCAATCAGCCCCAGCATTTT. This gives the protein CATGQANQPQHF.

This clonotype was counted at least ten times. The rearrangement joins TRBV5-1 to TRBJ2-7; 10 nucleotides align to TRBD2. The CDR3 loop spans 15 amino acids. The V segment lost 4 bases and the J segment 4 bases; nucleotides outside the gene matches: 8. The germline V gene has CDR1 SGHRS and CDR2 YFSETQ. The DNA for the CDR3 is TGCGCCAGCAGCATGGGGCTAGCGGGAGAATACGAGCAGTACTTC. This translates into CASSMGLAGEYEQYF.

The genes are TRBV20-1 and TRBJ1-1; TRBD1 matches 7 bases. The V gene end was trimmed by 4 bases and the J gene end by 2 bases; junction bases not matched to a gene: 4. This CDR3 has 13 residues. Germline CDR1 and CDR2: DFQATT and SNEGSKA (reference sequence). CDR3 sequence (DNA): TGCAGTGCTATCAGACAGGGAAACACTGAAGCTTTCTTT. Translating it yields CSAIRQGNTEAFF.

This clonotype was observed at least ten times. The rearrangement joins TRBV28 to TRBJ1-4; 9 bases align to TRBD1. J was trimmed by 8 bases and V by 8 bases; bases with no gene match: 12. Germline CDR1 reads MDHEN; CDR2 reads SYDVKM. The CDR3 loop spans 15 amino acids. CDR3 nucleotides: TGTGCCAGCTCCGGGACAGGGCTAAGGGGGGAAAAACTGTTTTTT. The encoded protein is CASSGTGLRGEKLFF. The full variable domain, rest sourced from reference TRBV28 and TRBJ1-4, is DVKVTQSSRYLVKRTGEKVFLECVQDMDHENMFWYRQDPGLGLRLIYFSYDVKMKEKGDIPEGYSVSREKKERFSLILESASTNQTSMYLCASSGTGLRGEKLFFGSGTQLSVL.

The chain recombines TRBV24-1 with TRBJ2-1; D possibly corresponds to TRBD1 (6 bases). The CDR3 sequence is 18 residues long. CDR1 is KGHDR and CDR2 is SFDVKD in the germline V gene. V lost 0 bases and J 5 bases, leaving 19 bases between the germline ends. CDR3 sequence: CATSDLPAEGDGHNEQFF. DNA for the CDR3: TGTGCCACCAGTGATTTGCCCGCAGAGGGGGATGGACACAATGAGCAGTTCTTC.

This clonotype was seen at least ten times. The chain has TRBV4-3 and TRBJ2-7; D is undetermined. The CDR3 runs to 14 residues. V was trimmed by 1 base and J by 3 bases, leaving 10 bases between them. CDR1 is LGHNA, CDR2 YSLEER, per germline. CDR3 DNA sequence: TGCGCCAGCAGCCAAGCCGGCGAGTACTACGAGCAGTACTTC. Translated, it gives CASSQAGEYYEQYF.

The chain is built from TRBV20-1 and TRBJ2-7; 8 bases are shared with TRBD2. Per the germline V gene, CDR1 is DFQATT and CDR2 is SNEGSKA (reference sequence). After removal of 5 bases from V and 3 bases from J, the junction contained 9 bases not matched to a gene. This CDR3 comprises 14 residues. The CDR3 is CSAAGTRTNYEQYF. The CDR3, as DNA: TGCAGTGCTGCCGGGACTAGGACGAACTACGAGCAGTACTTC.

This clonotype was detected a few times. The V gene is TRBV18, the J gene TRBJ2-7, with TRBD1 identical over 9 bases. The CDR3 length is 14 residues. V gave up 5 bases and J gave up 4 bases; unmatched junction bases: 6. Germline values: CDR1 KGHSH, CDR2 LQKENI. The CDR3 DNA sequence: TGTGCCAGCTCAGCCTACAGGGGGCATTACGAGCAGTACTTC. Translating it yields CASSAYRGHYEQYF.

This clonotype came up many times. V gene TRBV7-9 combines with J gene TRBJ2-3, with 9 bases matching TRBD2. Trimming at V came to 5 bases and at J to 3 bases, leaving 9 bases not matched to a gene. The CDR3 contains 16 residues. The germline CDR1 and CDR2 sequences are SEHNR and FQNEAQ (reference sequence). The CDR3 loop reads CASSDLWSGRTDTQYF. The CDR3 nucleotides read TGTGCCAGCAGCGACCTCTGGAGCGGGAGGACAGATACGCAGTATTTT.

This sequence joins TRBV7-9 and TRBJ2-7; TRBD1 agrees at 7 bases. V was pared by 5 bases and J by 2 bases, with 6 bases of the junction left unmatched. Germline values: CDR1 SEHNR, CDR2 FQNEAQ (reference sequence). This CDR3 contains 14 residues. CDR3 sequence reads: CASSTDRKTYEQYF. The CDR3 nucleotides are TGTGCCAGCAGCACGGACAGGAAAACCTACGAGCAGTACTTC. Using reference TRBV7-9 and TRBJ2-7 for the parts outside the CDR3, the full variable domain is DTGVSQNPRHKITKRGQNVTFRCDPISEHNRLYWYRQTLGQGPEFLTYFQNEAQLEKSRLLSDRFSAERPKGSFSTLEIQRTEQGDSAMYLCASSTDRKTYEQYFGPGTRLTVT.

This clonotype has a count of ten or more. The rearrangement links TRBV24-1 to TRBJ2-2; 10 bases are a match to TRBD1. The germline V gene encodes CDR1 KGHDR and CDR2 SFDVKD. CDR3 length: 16 amino acids. The trim removed 6 bases at V and 4 bases at J, leaving 7 bases unmatched. The DNA for the CDR3 is TGTGCCACCAGTTCATGGACAGGGGGTAGCACCGGGGAGCTGTTTTTT. Amino acid sequence: CATSSWTGGSTGELFF.

This clonotype has only a few counts. The chain combines TRBV20-1 with TRBJ2-1, with no clear D. V gave up 5 bases and J gave up 0 bases, with 17 bases separating them. This CDR3 contains 16 residues. The V gene's germline CDR1 is DFQATT and CDR2 SNEGSKA (reference sequence). CDR3 DNA sequence: TGCAGTGCTCGTCCGCCTGGCGACCTCTCCTACAATGAGCAGTTCTTC. Its protein product is CSARPPGDLSYNEQFF.

The table lists this clonotype with many counts. The chain couples TRBV4-3 to TRBJ2-5; 10 nucleotides align to TRBD2. The length of the CDR3 is 15 residues. V lost 1 base to trimming and J lost 5 bases; unmatched junction nucleotides: 4. The germline gives CDR1 LGHNA, CDR2 YSLEER. The CDR3 coding sequence is TGCGCCAGCAGCCAAGCTAGCGGGAGAGGGGAGACCCAGTACTTC. Translated, it gives CASSQASGRGETQYF.

In its sample, this clonotype was seen many times. V is TRBV2 and J is TRBJ2-1; 12 nucleotides match TRBD2. This CDR3 is built from 17 residues. Germline CDR1 reads SNHLY; CDR2 reads FYNNEI. V was pared by 6 bases and J by 4 bases, with 10 bases of the junction left unmatched. The CDR3 DNA is TGTGCCAGCAGAGCTAGACTAGCGGGAGAGCGATACAATGAGCAGTTCTTC. This codes for CASRARLAGERYNEQFF. Filled out from reference TRBV2 and TRBJ2-1, the complete variable domain reads EPEVTQTPSHQVTQMGQEVILRCVPISNHLYFYWYRQILGQKVEFLVSFYNNEISEKSEIFDDQFSVERPDGSNFTLKIRSTKLEDSAMYFCASRARLAGERYNEQFFGPGTRLTVL.

There are many counts of this clonotype. This sequence joins TRBV4-3 and TRBJ1-2, with a weak D call TRBD1 (5 bases). The CDR3 length is 13 residues. Germline V lookup: CDR1 LGHNA, CDR2 YSLEER. The V end was cut by 0 bases, the J end by 8 bases, with 10 bases between. CDR3 coding DNA: TGCGCCAGCAGCCAAGATCGGGGGTTGGGCTACACCTTC. Residues: CASSQDRGLGYTF.

This chain connects TRBV23-1 to TRBJ2-5; 10 bases are a match to TRBD1. TRBV23-1 is known as an ORF, though its function is uncertain. The CDR3 totals 18 residues. V shed 0 bases and J 5 bases; nucleotides not matched to a gene: 12. CDR3 sequence: CASSQSGDRGPLRETQYF. DNA for the CDR3: TGCGCCAGCAGTCAATCGGGGGACAGGGGACCCTTGAGGGAGACCCAGTACTTC.

This chain uses TRBV7-9 with TRBJ2-1; 10 nucleotides match TRBD2. There are 14 residues in the CDR3. Germline CDR1 is SEHNR and CDR2 is FQNEAQ (reference sequence). V gave up 0 bases and J gave up 7 bases; unmatched junction bases: 0. This CDR3 is CASSLATSGNEQFF. The CDR3 bases are TGTGCCAGCAGCTTAGCGACTAGCGGGAATGAGCAGTTCTTC.